This T cell receptor beta chain comes out of a study of CD8+ T cells in alopecia areata. Study details: Patients in the treated group were given tofacitinib by mouth, 5 to 10 mg twice a day. General study results and limits: Affected lesional scalp, above all in alopecia totalis/universalis, was more clonal than normal scalp. Sharing of TCRs across patients appeared less clear than in mice, possibly for HLA-related reasons.

Peripheral blood samples and lesional scalp punch biopsies were obtained from alopecia areata patients. V lost 3 bases and J 5 bases, leaving 5 bases between the germline ends. Germline CDR1 and CDR2: SQVTM and ANQGSEA. The CDR3 covers 10 residues. Extracted RNA was reverse transcribed into cDNA, the sequencing template. Method: immunoSEQ multiplex PCR; TCRdb's copy keeps in-frame clones and lacks some. The sample carries 150,000 or so clones, 87% recorded once. Regarding this clone: The target antigen is unknown.

V gene TRBV29-1 combines with J gene TRBJ2-7; D not certain. This receptor was obtained from a human donor with alopecia areata. The sequencing here drew on CD8+ T cells sorted from blood, taken at week 0. The CDR3, as DNA: TGCAGCGTTGATGTGGACGAGCAGTACTTC. This encodes CSVDVDEQYF.